A single sample gave rise to the 17 T cell receptor beta chains below, sequenced in a study of blood T cell repertoires in COVID-19. Libraries were prepared by immunoSEQ multiplex PCR; TCRdb keeps only in-frame clonotypes and omits some of them. Of around 68,000 clones detected, 80% to 90% appear once; the ten largest clones hold more than 2.5%. Sequenced: peripheral blood. The receptors stem from a man aged 45-65 years with acute or convalescent COVID-19.

The chain couples TRBV5-1 to TRBJ1-6; perhaps TRBD1 as D (5 bases). V dropped 0 bases and J dropped 7 bases, with 8 bases sitting between them. The CDR3 is 14 amino acids. CDR1 SGHRS and CDR2 YFSETQ come from the germline V gene. The CDR3 loop is CASSLGQPNSPLHF. The CDR3 bases are TGCGCCAGCAGCTTGGGACAGCCCAATTCACCCCTCCACTTT.

J is TRBJ2-1 and V is TRBV29-1; D remains ambiguous. Trimming left V 4 bases short and J 0 bases short, with 10 bases between. The CDR3 totals 14 residues. Per germline, CDR1 SQVTM and CDR2 ANQGSEA. The CDR3 loop is CSVAVPSSYNEQFF. CDR3 DNA sequence: TGCAGCGTTGCAGTCCCTAGCTCCTACAATGAGCAGTTCTTC.

The rearrangement uses TRBV11-3 and TRBJ2-1; D is ambiguous. V was trimmed by 2 bases and J by 0 bases, leaving 8 bases between them. Germline V gene data show CDR1 as SGHNT and CDR2 as YENEEA. The CDR3 has 15 amino acids. CDR3 sequence (DNA): TGTGCCAGCAGCTTAACTCCGAACTCCTACAATGAGCAGTTCTTC. Its translation: CASSLTPNSYNEQFF. Filled out from reference TRBV11-3 and TRBJ2-1, the complete variable domain reads EAGVVQSPRYKIIEKKQPVAFWCNPISGHNTLYWYLQNLGQGPELLIRYENEEAVDDSQLPKDRFSAERLKGVDSTLKIQPAELGDSAVYLCASSLTPNSYNEQFFGPGTRLTVL.

J is TRBJ2-1 and V is TRBV6-5; 7 nucleotides match TRBD2. This CDR3 comprises 14 residues. The germline CDR1 and CDR2 sequences are MNHEY and SVGAGI. The V and J ends lost 6 bases and 6 bases, in that order; junction bases with no gene match: 8. CDR3 bases: TGTGCCAGCAGCCGGACTAGGAGTCCCAATGAGCAGTTCTTC. This encodes CASSRTRSPNEQFF.

This clone occurred once. The chain carries TRBV18 and TRBJ1-2, with 7 bases matching TRBD1. The V and J ends lost 6 bases and 8 bases, in that order; junction bases with no gene match: 12. CDR1 KGHSH and CDR2 LQKENI come from the germline V gene. The CDR3 consists of 14 residues. CDR3 nucleotides: TGTGCCAGCTCGCGCGGACAGGAGACTACCGGCTACACCTTC. Protein sequence: CASSRGQETTGYTF.

This clone has a single count. The V and J genes are TRBV4-3 and TRBJ2-3; TRBD2 matches 10 bases. The V and J ends lost 0 bases and 10 bases, in that order; junction bases with no gene match: 7. Germline V gives CDR1 LGHNA, CDR2 YSLEER. The CDR3 totals 15 residues. In nucleotides, the CDR3 is TGCGCCAGCAGCCAAGATCGGCTAGCGGGAGCTGCGCAGTATTTT. This sequence encodes CASSQDRLAGAAQYF.

The rearrangement joins TRBV28 to TRBJ1-6; D might be TRBD1 (6 bases). V dropped 3 bases and J dropped 6 bases, with 12 bases sitting between them. The CDR3 totals 15 residues. CDR1 is MDHEN, CDR2 SYDVKM, per germline. The CDR3 nucleotides read TGTGCCAGCAGTTTTAGGGGGTCGGGTAATTCACCCCTCCACTTT. This gives the protein CASSFRGSGNSPLHF.

This clone was seen only a few times. In DNA, the CDR3 is TGTGCCAGCAGTTCTGGGACAGGGGTGGACTATGGCTACACCTTC. This translates into CASSSGTGVDYGYTF. The genes are TRBV28 and TRBJ1-2; 10 bases align to TRBD1. Germline assignment: CDR1 MDHEN and CDR2 SYDVKM. This CDR3 region has 15 residues. V shed 4 bases and J 3 bases; nucleotides not matched to a gene: 5.

This chain links TRBV29-1 with TRBJ2-7; perhaps TRBD2 as D (6 bases). Per the germline V gene, CDR1 is SQVTM and CDR2 is ANQGSEA. The CDR3 has 13 residues. V lost 4 bases and J 4 bases, leaving 14 bases between the germline ends. The CDR3 DNA sequence: TGCAGCGTTGCTCGCGGGGATTCTTACGAGCAGTACTTC. Translation: CSVARGDSYEQYF.

The chain is built from TRBV5-1 and TRBJ2-3, with D possibly TRBD2 on 6 matching bases. Trimming removed 7 bases at V and 5 bases at J, with 20 bases between. The CDR3 sequence is 15 residues long. CDR1 is SGHRS and CDR2 is YFSETQ in the germline V gene. The CDR3 spells CASRLEGDSRDTQYF. For the CDR3, the DNA is TGCGCCAGCCGGTTGGAGGGAGATTCGCGAGATACGCAGTATTTT. The whole variable domain, filled in from reference TRBV5-1 and TRBJ2-3, reads KAGVTQTPRYLIKTRGQQVTLSCSPISGHRSVSWYQQTPGQGLQFLFEYFSETQRNKGNFPGRFSGRQFSNSRSEMNVSTLELGDSALYLCASRLEGDSRDTQYFGPGTRLTVL.

CDR3 sequence: CASSQHGQGSSYNEQFF. In DNA, the CDR3 is TGCGCCAGCAGCCAACATGGACAGGGAAGCTCCTACAATGAGCAGTTCTTC. This sequence joins TRBV4-3 and TRBJ2-1, with 8 bases identical to TRBD1. Germline-derived CDR1 and CDR2 are LGHNA and YSLEER. The V and J ends lost 2 bases and 0 bases, in that order; junction bases with no gene match: 6. The CDR3 loop spans 17 amino acids.

V and J are TRBV11-2 and TRBJ2-1; TRBD1 aligns across 9 bases. Germline V gene lookup returns CDR1 SGHAT and CDR2 FQNNGV. V shed 3 bases, J shed 2 bases, and the junction held 2 bases outside the gene matches. This CDR3 comprises 15 residues. CDR3 coding DNA: TGTGCCAGCAGCTTCGGACAGGGGACCTACAATGAGCAGTTCTTC. This sequence encodes CASSFGQGTYNEQFF. The full variable domain, completed using reference TRBV11-2 and TRBJ2-1, is EAGVAQSPRYKIIEKRQSVAFWCNPISGHATLYWYQQILGQGPKLLIQFQNNGVVDDSQLPKDRFSAERLKGVDSTLKIQPAKLEDSAVYLCASSFGQGTYNEQFFGPGTRLTVL.

The chain recombines TRBV25-1 with TRBJ1-4, with no clear D. The germline gives CDR1 MGHDK, CDR2 SYGVNS. This CDR3 is 15 amino acids long. Trimming left V 1 base short and J 5 bases short, with 11 bases between. CDR3 protein: CASSELGQANEKLFF. The CDR3 DNA reads TGTGCCAGCAGTGAATTGGGCCAGGCGAATGAAAAACTGTTTTTT.

The chain's CDR3 is CASSGQGGSNQPQHF. CDR3 coding DNA: TGTGCCAGCAGTGGCCAGGGTGGGAGCAATCAGCCCCAGCATTTT. V gene TRBV2 combines with J gene TRBJ1-5; tentative D call: TRBD1 (5 bases). Germline V gene data show CDR1 as SNHLY and CDR2 as FYNNEI. CDR3 length: 15 amino acids. The V end lost 4 bases, the J end lost 1 base, and 11 bases lay between the germline ends. The full variable domain, rest sourced from reference TRBV2 and TRBJ1-5, is EPEVTQTPSHQVTQMGQEVILRCVPISNHLYFYWYRQILGQKVEFLVSFYNNEISEKSEIFDDQFSVERPDGSNFTLKIRSTKLEDSAMYFCASSGQGGSNQPQHFGDGTRLSIL.

V usage is TRBV10-2 and J usage is TRBJ1-5; possible D gene TRBD1, 5 bases. Germline values: CDR1 WSHSY, CDR2 SAAADI. The V end lost 2 bases, the J end lost 6 bases, and 11 bases lay between the germline ends. The CDR3 totals 14 residues. CDR3 nucleotides: TGCGCCAGCAGTGAGAGGAGGGGCGGTCAGCCCCAGCATTTT. Translation: CASSERRGGQPQHF.

The chain is built from TRBV30 and TRBJ1-1; no reliable D call. V was pared by 0 bases and J by 1 base, with 6 bases between. The CDR3 has 13 amino acids. Germline V lookup: CDR1 GTSNPN, CDR2 SVGIG (reference sequence). CDR3 sequence: CAWSVNWNTEAFF. The CDR3 DNA is TGTGCCTGGAGTGTAAACTGGAACACTGAAGCTTTCTTT.

This clone has a single count. The chain has TRBV11-2 and TRBJ2-5, with 10 bases aligning to TRBD1. This CDR3 is 15 amino acids long. Germline V gives CDR1 SGHAT, CDR2 FQNNGV. Unmatched junction bases numbered 4, after V lost 3 bases and J lost 3 bases. In DNA, the CDR3 is TGTGCCAGCAGCTTGTATGGACAGGGGGAAGAGACCCAGTACTTC. Its protein product is CASSLYGQGEETQYF.